A selection of T cell receptor beta chains follows, all from one sample in a study of blood T cells in healthy people across ages. TCRdb ran MiXCR on the 5' RACE reads and lists one entry per CDR3 protein. Among more than 750,000 distinct CDR3 sequences listed, under 35% were seen once. These records were also assigned to another study, of T cells of mothers and their children.

The material sequenced was blood. The receptors were sampled from a woman aged 40 to 50 in good health. Each CDR3 is given with its conserved first and last residue.

v_gene: TRBV28; j_gene: NA; CDR3aa: CASSLRGGMNYEQYF
v_gene: TRBV7-2; j_gene: TRBJ2-5; CDR3aa: CASNQVGRVETQYF
v_gene: TRBV5-1; j_gene: TRBJ1-1; CDR3aa: CASSFAGMRTEAFF
v_gene: TRBV5-1; j_gene: TRBJ1-2; CDR3aa: CASSLEQGGDYGYTF
v_gene: TRBV10-3; j_gene: TRBJ1-4; CDR3aa: CAIGVRTPESGELFF
v_gene: TRBV4-3; j_gene: TRBJ2-1; CDR3aa: CASSSEVWDEQFF
v_gene: TRBV28; j_gene: TRBJ2-3; CDR3aa: CASSPGDRGEDTQYF
v_gene: TRBV4-2; j_gene: NA; CDR3aa: CTSSQPSQDTYNEQYF
v_gene: TRBV6-1; j_gene: TRBJ2-1; CDR3aa: CASRPGPYEQFF
v_gene: TRBV14; j_gene: TRBJ2-7; CDR3aa: CASSLGLAGPTYEQYF
v_gene: TRBV20-1; j_gene: TRBJ2-4; CDR3aa: CSARVASGGPRAKNIQYF
v_gene: TRBV7-9; j_gene: TRBJ1-2; CDR3aa: CASSLARQGRLDYGYTF
v_gene: TRBV20-1; j_gene: TRBJ2-2; CDR3aa: CSARSWSGELFF
v_gene: TRBV6-6; j_gene: TRBJ2-7; CDR3aa: CASSPPRDRDYEQYF
v_gene: TRBV20-1; j_gene: TRBJ2-3; CDR3aa: CSARVGSKADTQYF
v_gene: TRBV20-1; j_gene: TRBJ2-7; CDR3aa: CSQASGDFSTYEQYF
v_gene: TRBV20-1; j_gene: TRBJ2-3; CDR3aa: CSARARPSTDTQYF
v_gene: TRBV28; j_gene: TRBJ2-7; CDR3aa: CASSLRVYSYEQYF
v_gene: TRBV9; j_gene: TRBJ1-4; CDR3aa: CASSLQGGSEKLFF
v_gene: TRBV6-2/TRBV6-3; j_gene: TRBJ2-7; CDR3aa: CASSLPPDTTYEQYF
v_gene: TRBV7-2; j_gene: TRBJ1-2; CDR3aa: CASSLPSNYGYTF
v_gene: TRBV20-1; j_gene: TRBJ2-7; CDR3aa: CSGTGQSYEQYF
v_gene: TRBV12-3/TRBV12-4; j_gene: TRBJ2-3; CDR3aa: CASSLRGVRADAQYF
v_gene: TRBV11-2; j_gene: TRBJ1-2; CDR3aa: CAGSMTAYGYTF
v_gene: TRBV4-3; j_gene: TRBJ1-2; CDR3aa: CASSRRDRVYGYTF
v_gene: TRBV28; j_gene: NA; CDR3aa: CARRGGGNYEQYF
v_gene: TRBV27; j_gene: TRBJ2-7; CDR3aa: CASSLDFRGSGVHF
v_gene: TRBV15; j_gene: TRBJ2-7; CDR3aa: CATSRRAGVYEQYF
v_gene: TRBV20-1; j_gene: TRBJ1-4; CDR3aa: CSAVPGQGADEKLFF
v_gene: TRBV29-1; j_gene: TRBJ1-2; CDR3aa: CSVEVSLNGFGGYTF
v_gene: TRBV29-1; j_gene: TRBJ1-1; CDR3aa: CSSTGGVTEAFF
v_gene: TRBV7-2; j_gene: TRBJ1-1; CDR3aa: CASSQTRQGTEAFF
v_gene: TRBV29-1; j_gene: TRBJ2-1; CDR3aa: CSVRGQGAYNEQFF
v_gene: TRBV28; j_gene: TRBJ1-6; CDR3aa: CASSLGQGANSPLHF
v_gene: TRBV5-1; j_gene: TRBJ2-5; CDR3aa: CASSLEDGTETQYF
v_gene: TRBV24-1; j_gene: TRBJ1-1; CDR3aa: CATSDSLAGEAFF
v_gene: TRBV10-3; j_gene: TRBJ2-6; CDR3aa: CAISGGNSGANVLTF
v_gene: TRBV30; j_gene: TRBJ1-2; CDR3aa: CARSGGRVYGYTF
v_gene: TRBV12-3/TRBV12-4; j_gene: TRBJ2-3; CDR3aa: CASSATSGPTDTQYF
v_gene: TRBV6-2/TRBV6-3; j_gene: TRBJ2-1; CDR3aa: CASSQQGANEQFF
v_gene: TRBV6-1; j_gene: TRBJ2-7; CDR3aa: CASSEVIRQGPYEQYF
v_gene: TRBV5-6; j_gene: NA; CDR3aa: CASSLDPGAHEQYF
v_gene: TRBV20-1; j_gene: TRBJ1-6; CDR3aa: CSADDRNNSPLHF
v_gene: TRBV12-3/TRBV12-4; j_gene: TRBJ1-1; CDR3aa: CASSPTMTGPGTEAFF